The clone carrying this TCR beta chain was recorded only once. As processed by the authors: Using reference gene primer amplification, nucleated cell counts were estimated. Assay used: immunoSEQ multiplex PCR; TCRdb lists only in-frame clones, some missing. The DNA was the basis for D and trimming; V, J and clone size are from that table. The sample holds 140,000 to 150,000 clones; about 89% are singletons and the top ten take around 2.9%. The sample belongs to a study of blood T cell repertoires in COVID-19. On the study more broadly: Sample material is recorded as cDNA or gDNA derived from T cells, B-cell-depleted T cells, or PBMCs.

This clonotype was sampled from a man between 60 and 70 years old with active or convalescent COVID-19. Source material: peripheral blood.

The CDR3 nucleotides are TGTGCCAGCAGCCAAGGGGTGGCTAGCGGGGGGGCCGTGGGAGATACGCAGTATTTT. Its translation is CASSQGVASGGAVGDTQYF. The chain uses TRBV4-2 and TRBJ2-3, with 12 bases that match TRBD2. CDR1 and CDR2 (germline): LGHNA, YNFKEQ. This CDR3 is 19 amino acids long. V lost 1 base, J lost 5 bases, and 13 bases stayed unmatched.